These 13 T cell receptor beta chains share one sample of origin, sequenced in a study of cytomegalovirus exposure and HLA in healthy donors. 60 Vbeta and 13 Jbeta primers were used in PCR. The protocol was immunoSEQ multiplex PCR, while the TCRdb copy is restricted to in-frame clones and leaves out a portion. This table has some 200,000 clones, roughly 68% appearing once. Sequencing used PBMCs. The receptors stem from a man in his forties or fifties in good health and CMV-seropositive.

This clone has only a few counts. The V call is TRBV5-4, the J call TRBJ1-2; 11 positions agree with TRBD1. CDR1 and CDR2 (germline): SGHNT, YYREEE (reference sequence). The CDR3 has 15 amino acids. The ends lost 4 bases at V and 6 bases at J; junction bases unmatched: 8. The CDR3: CASSPGTGGLNGYTF. CDR3 sequence (DNA): TGTGCCAGCAGCCCCGGGACAGGGGGGCTGAATGGCTACACCTTC.

J is TRBJ2-7 and V is TRBV11-2; 8 nucleotides match TRBD1. The CDR3 is made up of 15 amino acids. V gave up 5 bases and J gave up 4 bases; unmatched junction bases: 10. The germline CDR1 and CDR2 sequences are SGHAT and FQNNGV. The CDR3 nucleotides read TGTGCCAGCAGCCCTGTACCGCAGGGGGCTTACGAGCAGTACTTC. It yields the protein CASSPVPQGAYEQYF.

CDR3: CASSPRQGLNEKLFF. The DNA of the CDR3 is TGTGCCAGCAGCCCCAGACAGGGACTTAATGAAAAACTGTTTTTT. J is TRBJ1-4 and V is TRBV5-4; TRBD1 matches 7 bases. The V gene's germline CDR1 is SGHNT and CDR2 YYREEE (reference sequence). The V and J ends lost 4 bases and 4 bases, in that order; junction bases with no gene match: 7. The CDR3 is made up of 15 amino acids.

This clone was found once. The chain joins TRBV28 to TRBJ2-7; D is possibly TRBD1 (6 bases). Trimming took 2 bases from V and 9 from J, leaving 17 bases between them. The CDR3 totals 14 residues. The germline gives CDR1 MDHEN, CDR2 SYDVKM. The CDR3 sequence: CASSLEAGVKGQYF. In DNA, the CDR3 is TGTGCCAGCAGTTTAGAAGCAGGGGTTAAAGGGCAGTACTTC.

This clone was recorded a few times. The chain has TRBV2 and TRBJ1-2, with TRBD1 identical over 10 bases. With V trimmed by 8 bases and J by 4 bases, 13 bases remained unmatched. Germline CDR1 and CDR2: SNHLY and FYNNEI. The CDR3 consists of 16 residues. The CDR3 nucleotides read TGTGCCAGCGATGGTACCGGGACAGGGGAGGGCTATGGCTACACCTTC. The encoded protein is CASDGTGTGEGYGYTF.

The chain uses TRBV7-9 and TRBJ1-5, with TRBD1 as a possible D gene (6 bases). This CDR3 is built from 15 residues. Per germline, CDR1 SEHNR and CDR2 FQNEAQ (reference sequence). V lost 5 bases to trimming and J lost 0 bases, with 11 bases between them. The CDR3, as DNA: TGTGCCAGCAGCCCCGGACAGATTAGCAATCAGCCCCAGCATTTT. Protein sequence: CASSPGQISNQPQHF.

This clone appeared a few times. The chain couples TRBV19 to TRBJ1-6; D is possibly TRBD1 (5 bases). Trimming cost V 9 bases and J 6 bases, with 12 bases left between them. Looked up from germline, CDR1 is LNHDA and CDR2 is SQIVND (reference sequence). This CDR3 contains 13 residues. In nucleotides, the CDR3 is TGTGCCAGCCAGGACATACGTAATTCACCCCTCCACTTT. Translated, it gives CASQDIRNSPLHF.

The V gene is TRBV6-5, the J gene TRBJ2-7; 7 nucleotides align to TRBD2. CDR3 length: 15 amino acids. The germline gives CDR1 MNHEY, CDR2 SVGAGI. J gave up 6 bases and V 2 bases, and 10 bases lay outside the gene matches. The CDR3 protein is CASSYIGTKNSEQYF. For the CDR3, the DNA is TGTGCCAGCAGTTACATTGGGACTAAAAACTCCGAGCAGTACTTC.

In this sample, this clone turned up once. The chain uses TRBV5-1 and TRBJ1-2; D remains unclear. The CDR3 is 14 amino acids. V was cut by 0 bases and J by 8 bases, with 14 bases left in between. From germline, CDR1 is SGHRS and CDR2 YFSETQ. The CDR3 is CASSLEAAEGGYTF. The CDR3 DNA reads as TGCGCCAGCAGCTTGGAGGCCGCGGAGGGAGGCTACACCTTC.

The gene calls are TRBV7-6 and TRBJ1-2, with TRBD1 matching 8 bases. V was clipped by 0 bases and J by 7 bases; unmatched bases: 4. CDR1 is SGHVS, CDR2 FNYEAQ, per germline. The CDR3 has 14 amino acids. CDR3 protein: CASSLAATGAGYTF. CDR3 DNA: TGTGCCAGCAGCTTAGCCGCGACAGGGGCTGGCTACACCTTC.

This clone was seen a few times. This rearrangement joins TRBV28 to TRBJ1-2; 7 nucleotides match TRBD1. The V and J ends lost 4 bases and 8 bases, in that order; junction bases with no gene match: 7. The CDR3 has 13 residues. Germline-derived CDR1 and CDR2 are MDHEN and SYDVKM. The CDR3 sequence is CASSYEGARGYTF. The CDR3 nucleotides read TGTGCCAGCAGTTACGAGGGGGCGAGGGGCTACACCTTC.

This chain links TRBV5-5 with TRBJ2-7; D remains unclear. Trimming removed 0 bases at V and 2 bases at J, with 15 bases between. Per the germline V gene, CDR1 is SGHKS and CDR2 is YYEKEE (reference sequence). This CDR3 has 16 residues. As DNA, the CDR3 is TGTGCCAGCAGCTTGGAATATGGTCTGGCCCCCTACGAGCAGTACTTC. Translated: CASSLEYGLAPYEQYF.

This chain connects TRBV15 to TRBJ2-5; 10 bases are a match to TRBD2. The CDR3 spans 16 residues. Germline trimming cut 0 bases from V and 0 bases from J; bases unmatched to any gene: 1. Germline lookup yields CDR1 LNHNV and CDR2 YYDKDF (reference sequence). The CDR3 sequence is CATSRDLAGDQETQYF. CDR3 DNA sequence: TGTGCCACCAGCAGAGATCTAGCGGGGGACCAAGAGACCCAGTACTTC.